This paragraph covers one T cell receptor beta chain sequence. The target antigen is unknown. This entry belongs to a study of T cell responses to AZD1222 COVID-19 vaccine. Whole-study findings and limits: Of spike-specific TCRs, nearly half reportedly target regions left unmutated in variants. Scientists sampled the repertoires only once the peak T cell response had passed.

The table came from immunoSEQ multiplex PCR; TCRdb's copy has only in-frame clones and leaves some out. The sample yields about 120,000 clones, approximately 86% seen once. The CDR3 contains 15 residues. The germline V gene encodes CDR1 SGDLS and CDR2 YYNGEE. The ends lost 0 bases at V and 6 bases at J; junction bases unmatched: 1. The chain is built from TRBV9 and TRBJ1-3, with TRBD1 matching over 12 bases. The source is an adult who received the AZD1222 COVID-19 vaccine. Specimen: peripheral blood, collected 28 days after the second AZD1222 dose. This CDR3 reads CASSVGGQGANTIYF. In DNA, the CDR3 is TGTGCCAGCAGCGTAGGGGGACAGGGGGCAAACACCATATATTTT.